A single T cell receptor (beta chain) is shown here with its context. This sample was included in a study of long-term antiretroviral therapy in people with HIV. V lost 3 bases to trimming and J lost 4 bases; unmatched junction nucleotides: 2. Germline loops: CDR1 MNHNS, CDR2 SASEGT. The CDR3 loop spans 14 amino acids. They ran version v3.0 of the immunoSEQ assay at survey level. Libraries were prepared by immunoSEQ multiplex PCR; TCRdb keeps only in-frame clonotypes and omits some of them. The profile covers 30,000 or so clones, with approximately 85% appearing a single time and just under 8.5% taken by the ten largest.

The chain recombines TRBV6-1 with TRBJ1-5; 8 bases are a match to TRBD1. Sequencing was performed on unsorted PBMCs, taken 3 years after starting antiretroviral therapy. The sequence was obtained from a middle-aged man with HIV. CDR3 coding DNA: TGTGCCAGCAGTGATAGGGACAGGAATCAGCCCCAGCATTTT. Protein: CASSDRDRNQPQHF.